Here is one TCR beta chain with its context. Its antigen remains unknown. TCRdb recomputed calls from the reads with MiXCR, one row per CDR3 protein. The sample includes some 590,000 distinct CDR3 sequences, approximately 40% seen only once; the top ten take more than 40%. The sample originates from a study of T cell repertoires in cytomegalovirus infection. Study details: Well-studied HLA-B-restricted CMV epitopes were used in the study alongside recently identified HLA-C-restricted ones. Findings and caveats of the study: CMV-specific HLA-C-restricted TCR beta clonotypes dominated the ex vivo response.

The CDR3 totals 15 residues. Germline-derived CDR1 and CDR2 are DFQATT and SNEGSKA (reference sequence). The germline V and J ends were trimmed by 5 bases and 0 bases, with 16 bases remaining between them. The chain couples TRBV20-1 to TRBJ1-2; no clear D. Material: cultured PBMCs, obtained from culture after CMV antigen stimulation. The origin of this receptor is a human donor in good health (CMV status not recorded). Some clones in this sample may be carry-over from other donors' samples. CDR3 nucleotide sequence: TGCAGTGCTCCGAAAGACATAACAGCTAACTATGGCTACACCTTC. Translating gives CSAPKDITANYGYTF.